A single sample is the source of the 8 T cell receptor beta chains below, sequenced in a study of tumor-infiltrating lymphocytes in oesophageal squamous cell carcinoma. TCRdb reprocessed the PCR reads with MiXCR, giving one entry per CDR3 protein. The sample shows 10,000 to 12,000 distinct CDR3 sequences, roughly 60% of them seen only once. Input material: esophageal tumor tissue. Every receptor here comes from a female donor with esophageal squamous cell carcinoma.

CDR3 DNA sequence: TGTGCCAGCAGCAAAGGGGGTTGGGACTTGCCTAGCACAGATACGCAGTATTTT. This sequence encodes CASSKGGWDLPSTDTQYF. This chain links TRBV7-1 with TRBJ2-3; D may correspond to TRBD1 or TRBD2 (6 bases each). TRBV7-1 is filed as an ORF, its function uncertain. Deletions cut 5 bases from V and 0 bases from J, with 21 bases between. The CDR3 is made up of 18 amino acids.

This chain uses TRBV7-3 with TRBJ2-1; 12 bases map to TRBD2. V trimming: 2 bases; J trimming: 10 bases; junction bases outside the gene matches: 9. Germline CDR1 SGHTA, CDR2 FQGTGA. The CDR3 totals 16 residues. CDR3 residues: CASSLSWTSGILEQFF. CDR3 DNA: TGTGCCAGCAGCTTATCCTGGACTAGCGGGATTTTGGAGCAGTTCTTC.

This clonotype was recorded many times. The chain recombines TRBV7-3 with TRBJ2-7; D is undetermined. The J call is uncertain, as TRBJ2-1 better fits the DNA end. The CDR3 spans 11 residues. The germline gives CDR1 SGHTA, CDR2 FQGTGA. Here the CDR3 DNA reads TGTGCCAGCAGTCTCGGCAATGAGCAGTTCTTC. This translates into CASSLGNEQFF.

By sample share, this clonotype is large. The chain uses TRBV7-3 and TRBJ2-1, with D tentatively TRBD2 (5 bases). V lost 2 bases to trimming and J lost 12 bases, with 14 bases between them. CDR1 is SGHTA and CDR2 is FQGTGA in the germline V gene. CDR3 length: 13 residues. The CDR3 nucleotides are TGTGCCAGCAGCTTAGACCCTAGCTTGGGGCAGTTCTTC. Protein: CASSLDPSLGQFF.

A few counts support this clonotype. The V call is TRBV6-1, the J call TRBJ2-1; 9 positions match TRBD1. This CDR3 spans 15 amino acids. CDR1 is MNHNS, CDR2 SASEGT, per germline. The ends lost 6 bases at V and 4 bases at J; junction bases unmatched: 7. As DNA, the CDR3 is TGTGCCAGCAGGCCGGGACAGGGCCCTTACAATGAGCAGTTCTTC. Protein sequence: CASRPGQGPYNEQFF.

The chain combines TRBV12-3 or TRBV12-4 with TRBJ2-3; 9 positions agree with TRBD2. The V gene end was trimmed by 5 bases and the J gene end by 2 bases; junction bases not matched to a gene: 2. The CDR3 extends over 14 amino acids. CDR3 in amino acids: CASSPSGITDTQYF. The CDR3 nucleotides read TGTGCCAGCAGTCCTAGCGGGATCACAGATACGCAGTATTTT.

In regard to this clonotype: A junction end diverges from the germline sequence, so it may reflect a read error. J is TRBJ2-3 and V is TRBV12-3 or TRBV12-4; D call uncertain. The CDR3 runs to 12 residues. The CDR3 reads CASSPLDERFRF. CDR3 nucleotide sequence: TGTGCCAGCAGTCCTCTAGACGAGAGGTTTCGATTT.

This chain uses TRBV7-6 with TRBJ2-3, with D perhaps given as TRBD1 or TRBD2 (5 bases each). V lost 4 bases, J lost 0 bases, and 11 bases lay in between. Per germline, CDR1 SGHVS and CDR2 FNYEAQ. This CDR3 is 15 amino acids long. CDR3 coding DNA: TGTGCCAGCAGCTCCCTCGGGGCCAGCACAGATACGCAGTATTTT. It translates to CASSSLGASTDTQYF.